These 20 T cell receptor beta chains share one sample of origin, sequenced in a study of T cells after yellow fever vaccination. TCRdb called the 5' RACE reads again in MiXCR, with one record for every CDR3 protein. Seen here are more than 300,000 distinct CDR3 sequences, about 10% observed once, and the top ten hold approximately 3%. Source: CD4+ T cells sorted from PBMCs, taken 45 days after the yellow fever booster vaccination. These receptors originate from a man younger than 35 who received the YFV17D yellow fever vaccine.

This sequence joins TRBV12-3 or TRBV12-4 and TRBJ2-7, with D tentatively TRBD1 (6 bases). The CDR3 consists of 14 residues. CDR3 in DNA: TGTGCCAGCAGCTTAGGACAGAATTCCTACGAGCAGTACGTC. Its protein is CASSLGQNSYEQYV.

The chain uses TRBV4-1 and TRBJ2-5; 12 nucleotides line up with TRBD2. The trim removed 2 bases at V and 5 bases at J, leaving 12 bases unmatched. Germline loops: CDR1 MGHRA, CDR2 YSYEKL. This CDR3 is 18 amino acids long. The CDR3 spells CASSQTLAGGPVLETQYF. In nucleotides, the CDR3 is TGCGCCAGCAGCCAAACGCTAGCGGGGGGGCCGGTTCTCGAGACCCAGTACTTC.

This clonotype was counted only a few times. The V and J genes are TRBV9 and TRBJ2-2; TRBD1 matches at 8 bases. Germline loops: CDR1 SGDLS, CDR2 YYNGEE. The V gene end was trimmed by 0 bases and the J gene end by 4 bases; junction bases not matched to a gene: 5. The CDR3 length is 16 residues. The CDR3 spells CASSVATGGSTGELFF. The CDR3 nucleotides read TGTGCCAGCAGCGTAGCCACAGGGGGGAGCACCGGGGAGCTGTTTTTT. Drawing the rest from reference TRBV9 and TRBJ2-2, the complete variable domain is DSGVTQTPKHLITATGQRVTLRCSPRSGDLSVYWYQQSLDQGLQFLIQYYNGEERAKGNILERFSAQQFPDLHSELNLSSLELGDSALYFCASSVATGGSTGELFFGEGSRLTVL.

In this sample, this clonotype turned up many times. The V call is TRBV6-1, the J call TRBJ2-7, with 11 bases that match TRBD1. Germline-derived CDR1 and CDR2 are MNHNS and SASEGT. The CDR3 consists of 14 residues. The trim removed 6 bases at V and 2 bases at J, leaving 3 bases unmatched. In nucleotides, the CDR3 is TGTGCCAGCAGACCGGGACAGGGGGCCTACGAGCAGTACTTC. This sequence encodes CASRPGQGAYEQYF.

This chain joins TRBV7-2 and TRBJ2-1; 8 bases are shared with TRBD1. J gave up 1 base and V 5 bases, and 7 bases lay outside the gene matches. This CDR3 is 16 amino acids long. CDR1 SGHTA and CDR2 FQGNSA come from the germline V gene. DNA for the CDR3: TGTGCCAGCAGCGCCGACAGGGGAGTATCCTACAATGAGCAGTTCTTC. Its translation is CASSADRGVSYNEQFF.

This clonotype was seen a handful of times. The V gene is TRBV5-1, the J gene TRBJ1-1; unclear D gene. Per germline, CDR1 SGHRS and CDR2 YFSETQ. V was shortened by 1 base and J by 1 base, with 11 bases between the two germline ends. The length of the CDR3 is 15 residues. CDR3 bases: TGCGCCAGCAGCTTGTTGAGGCCTTCGAACACTGAAGCTTTCTTT. Its translation is CASSLLRPSNTEAFF.

The chain employs TRBV5-4 and TRBJ1-1; perhaps TRBD1 as D (5 bases). Germline V CDR1 and CDR2: SGHNT, YYREEE (reference sequence). This CDR3 has 15 residues. The ends were cut back, 1 base at V and 1 base at J, with 11 bases in the middle. CDR3 protein: CASSLTLGANTEAFF. DNA for the CDR3: TGTGCCAGCAGCTTGACTCTAGGGGCGAACACTGAAGCTTTCTTT.

There are a few counts of this clonotype. This chain joins TRBV12-3 or TRBV12-4 and TRBJ2-2; no firm D call. The CDR3 has 11 amino acids. Trimming took 4 bases from V and 7 from J, leaving 4 bases between them. CDR3 residues: CASSSYGELFF. The CDR3 DNA is TGTGCCAGCAGTTCGTACGGGGAGCTGTTTTTT.

This clonotype has more than one count but fewer than ten. This chain connects TRBV6-5 to TRBJ2-3; 7 nucleotides agree with TRBD2. Per the germline V gene, CDR1 is MNHEY and CDR2 is SVGAGI. This CDR3 comprises 15 residues. With 2 bases clipped from V and 0 bases from J, the junction kept 2 bases outside the gene matches. The CDR3 region is CASSYGGVSTDTQYF. The CDR3 region has the DNA TGTGCCAGCAGTTACGGGGGGGTTAGCACAGATACGCAGTATTTT.

The chain employs TRBV3-1 and TRBJ2-1, with TRBD2 as a possible D gene (5 bases). Trimming took off 1 base at V and 8 bases at J, with 15 bases between the two ends. Germline CDR1 is LGHDT and CDR2 is YNNKEL (reference sequence). The length of the CDR3 is 15 residues. The CDR3 protein is CASSQAGGPVDEQFF. The CDR3 DNA reads TGTGCCAGCAGCCAAGCCGGCGGGCCCGTCGATGAGCAGTTCTTC.

In this sample, this clonotype turned up a few times. The chain has TRBV20-1 and TRBJ2-4, with D hard to call. Trimming stripped 1 base from V and 9 bases from J, with 13 bases between. In germline, CDR1 is DFQATT, CDR2 SNEGSKA (reference sequence). The CDR3 runs 13 residues. CDR3 DNA: TGCAGTGCTAGAGCCATTGACCGGAGCATTCAGTACTTC. Its protein is CSARAIDRSIQYF.

This clonotype was seen many times. The rearrangement joins TRBV18 to TRBJ2-3, with D perhaps TRBD2 (6 bases). The CDR3 spans 15 residues. Germline V gene lookup returns CDR1 KGHSH and CDR2 LQKENI. Deletions cut 1 base from V and 4 bases from J, with 12 bases between. In DNA form, the CDR3 reads TGTGCCAGCTCACCACTGCGGCCGGGAGCAGATACGCAGTATTTT. This sequence encodes CASSPLRPGADTQYF.

This clonotype was recorded a few times. The chain's CDR3 is CASSYSVPAGKDTQYF. In DNA, the CDR3 is TGTGCCAGCAGTTACTCAGTTCCCGCCGGGAAAGATACGCAGTATTTT. The gene calls are TRBV6-6 and TRBJ2-3, with a weak D call TRBD2 (5 bases). The V gene's germline CDR1 is MNHNY and CDR2 SVGAGI (reference sequence). CDR3 length: 16 residues. The V end lost 0 bases, the J end lost 5 bases, and 15 bases lay between the germline ends.

Remarks on this clonotype: With a much larger clone just one base away, this may be a read error. Since no conserved phenylalanine or tryptophan closes the CDR3, a read error is the likely cause. The chain couples TRBV10-3 to TRBJ2-7; 11 nucleotides match TRBD1. The V gene end was trimmed by 1 base and the J gene end by 5 bases; junction bases not matched to a gene: 1. The CDR3 has 14 residues. CDR1 and CDR2 from the germline V gene are ENHRY and SYGVKD. CDR3 coding DNA: TGTGCCATCAGTGAGTTGGACAGGGGGCACGAGCAGTACCTC. It encodes CAISELDRGHEQYL.

This clonotype occurred many times. V gene TRBV4-3 combines with J gene TRBJ2-2, with 8 bases fitting TRBD2. Germline V CDR1 and CDR2: LGHNA, YSLEER. V was pared by 2 bases and J by 2 bases, with 13 bases of the junction left unmatched. This CDR3 region has 19 residues. CDR3 sequence (DNA): TGCGCCAGCAGCCAACAGCCCCATTTTGCGGGGGGCAACACCGGGGAGCTGTTTTTT. Translation: CASSQQPHFAGGNTGELFF.

V is TRBV27 and J is TRBJ2-5, with D perhaps assigned TRBD1 or TRBD2 (6 bases each). V was trimmed by 5 bases and J by 4 bases, leaving 14 bases between them. This CDR3 contains 14 residues. Germline V gene lookup returns CDR1 MNHEY and CDR2 SMNVEV (reference sequence). The DNA for the CDR3 is TGTGCCAGCAGTCAGAGGGGGGCCGGAGAGACCCAGTACTTC. The encoded protein is CASSQRGAGETQYF.

This clonotype was seen more than once but under ten times. The chain joins TRBV7-9 to TRBJ2-6, with D hard to call. From germline, CDR1 is SEHNR and CDR2 FQNEAQ (reference sequence). V was trimmed by 5 bases and J by 4 bases, leaving 12 bases between them. This CDR3 comprises 15 residues. The DNA for the CDR3 is TGTGCCAGCAGCAGGCATCCTTCCGGGGCCAACGTCCTGACTTTC. Translating gives CASSRHPSGANVLTF. The complete variable domain, with remaining parts taken from reference TRBV7-9 and TRBJ2-6, reads DTGVSQNPRHKITKRGQNVTFRCDPISEHNRLYWYRQTLGQGPEFLTYFQNEAQLEKSRLLSDRFSAERPKGSFSTLEIQRTEQGDSAMYLCASSRHPSGANVLTFGAGSRLTVL.

A few counts support this clonotype. The V gene is TRBV7-9, the J gene TRBJ1-1; D is possibly TRBD1 (6 bases). The V end was cut by 5 bases, the J end by 3 bases, with 13 bases between. Looked up from germline, CDR1 is SEHNR and CDR2 is FQNEAQ (reference sequence). There are 14 residues in the CDR3. The CDR3 DNA is TGTGCCAGCAGCCTGAGGACAGCCGACACTGAAGCTTTCTTT. Amino acids: CASSLRTADTEAFF.

This clonotype was counted ten times or more. The chain joins TRBV9 to TRBJ2-5; a weak D match, TRBD1 (6 bases). Trimming took 2 bases from V and 1 from J, leaving 12 bases between them. CDR3 length: 15 residues. Germline V gives CDR1 SGDLS, CDR2 YYNGEE. The CDR3 nucleotides read TGTGCCAGCAGCGTGTTTTTGACAGGCCAAGAGACCCAGTACTTC. Translated, it gives CASSVFLTGQETQYF.

At least ten counts were recorded for this clonotype. The chain recombines TRBV3-1 with TRBJ2-4; 8 positions match TRBD1. The CDR3 runs to 15 residues. V was pared by 2 bases and J by 8 bases, with 8 bases of the junction left unmatched. Germline V gives CDR1 LGHDT, CDR2 YNNKEL (reference sequence). The CDR3 reads CASSQSDRVKDIQYF. The CDR3 DNA is TGTGCCAGCAGCCAATCGGACAGGGTAAAGGACATTCAGTACTTC.